Below, 13 T cell receptor beta chains from the same sample are listed, as sequenced in a study of blood T cell repertoires in COVID-19. Sequencing was performed with immunoSEQ multiplex PCR; in TCRdb, only in-frame clones are kept and a portion is missing. The sample has about 160,000 clones; over 65% are singletons. The source material was peripheral blood. Receptors originate from a man aged 70-80 years with acute or convalescent COVID-19.

V usage is TRBV5-1 and J usage is TRBJ1-5, with TRBD1 as a possible D gene (5 bases). The V and J ends lost 2 bases and 7 bases respectively, with 19 bases between them. The CDR3 runs to 16 residues. CDR1 SGHRS and CDR2 YFSETQ come from the germline V gene. The CDR3 sequence is CASSLGGGGGGQPQHF. The CDR3 bases are TGCGCCAGCAGCTTAGGCGGAGGTGGGGGAGGACAGCCCCAGCATTTT.

V gene TRBV11-2 combines with J gene TRBJ1-4; D ambiguous. V was pared by 4 bases and J by 5 bases, with 8 bases between. Per the germline V gene, CDR1 is SGHAT and CDR2 is FQNNGV. The CDR3 has 13 residues. The CDR3 sequence: CASSSAGNEKLFF. The CDR3 coding sequence is TGTGCCAGCAGCTCAGCGGGGAATGAAAAACTGTTTTTT.

This clone came up a few times. V usage is TRBV4-1 and J usage is TRBJ1-4; D is perhaps TRBD1 (6 bases). The germline V and J ends were trimmed by 3 bases and 5 bases, with 13 bases remaining between them. The CDR3 covers 15 residues. In germline, CDR1 is MGHRA, CDR2 YSYEKL. The CDR3 region has the DNA TGCGCCAGCAGCCAGAGCGGGACAATAAATGAAAAACTGTTTTTT. The encoded protein is CASSQSGTINEKLFF.

The chain couples TRBV2 to TRBJ1-4; possible D gene TRBD1, 5 bases. V was clipped by 8 bases and J by 3 bases, with 19 bases between them. CDR1 is SNHLY and CDR2 is FYNNEI in the germline V gene. This CDR3 is 16 amino acids long. Written as DNA, the CDR3 is TGTGCCAGCTCGGGGGGACTGACTACAGCTAATGAAAAACTGTTTTTT. Translating it yields CASSGGLTTANEKLFF.

V and J are TRBV2 and TRBJ1-5; TRBD1 aligns across 7 bases. CDR3 size: 13 residues. The trim removed 6 bases at V and 2 bases at J, leaving 1 base unmatched. Germline loops: CDR1 SNHLY, CDR2 FYNNEI. The CDR3 DNA is TGTGCCAGCAGGACAGGGCGCAATCAGCCCCAGCATTTT. It codes for CASRTGRNQPQHF.

A few counts support this clone. J is TRBJ1-4 and V is TRBV6-4; D possibly corresponds to TRBD1 (6 bases). Germline-derived CDR1 and CDR2 are MRHNA and SNTAGT. V was trimmed by 4 bases and J by 6 bases, leaving 12 bases between them. This CDR3 comprises 14 residues. The CDR3 DNA is TGTGCCAGCAGTGTATCACAGGGAGATGAAAAACTGTTTTTT. Translating it yields CASSVSQGDEKLFF.

This chain uses TRBV24-1 with TRBJ2-3; a weak D match, TRBD1 (6 bases). Germline V CDR1 and CDR2: KGHDR, SFDVKD. The CDR3 has 14 residues. Trimming shortened V by 4 bases and J by 4 bases, and 11 bases separated the two germline ends. CDR3 protein: CATSDTNRADTQYF. The CDR3 DNA is TGTGCCACCAGTGACACTAACAGGGCAGATACGCAGTATTTT.

The rearrangement links TRBV6-5 to TRBJ2-5; 7 positions agree with TRBD2. There are 12 residues in the CDR3. V lost 6 bases and J lost 5; bases outside the gene matches: 3. Germline V CDR1 and CDR2: MNHEY, SVGAGI. CDR3 region: CASRSGRETQYF. CDR3 in DNA: TGTGCCAGCAGGTCCGGGAGGGAGACCCAGTACTTC.

This chain connects TRBV7-3 to TRBJ2-7; 7 bases fit TRBD1. Per germline, CDR1 SGHTA and CDR2 FQGTGA. Trimming cost V 5 bases and J 3 bases; bases outside gene matches: 10. The CDR3 has 15 amino acids. The CDR3 loop is CASSQGVGSNYEQYF. The CDR3 nucleotides are TGTGCCAGCAGCCAGGGGGTGGGCTCTAACTACGAGCAGTACTTC.

The chain recombines TRBV12-5 with TRBJ2-1, with 9 bases that match TRBD2. Losses at the gene ends were 1 base for V and 5 bases for J; bases not matched to a gene: 3. The CDR3 has 15 residues. Germline values: CDR1 LGHNT, CDR2 FRNRAP. Here the CDR3 reads CASGLGLAEDNEQFF. CDR3 in DNA: TGTGCTAGTGGTTTGGGACTAGCGGAGGACAATGAGCAGTTCTTC. Combining the CDR3 with reference TRBV12-5 and TRBJ2-1 gives the whole variable domain DARVTQTPRHKVTEMGQEVTMRCQPILGHNTVFWYRQTMMQGLELLAYFRNRAPLDDSGMPKDRFSAEMPDATLATLKIQPSEPRDSAVYFCASGLGLAEDNEQFFGPGTRLTVL.

This clone was detected a few times. J is TRBJ1-2 and V is TRBV6-4, with no clear D. Germline values: CDR1 MRHNA, CDR2 SNTAGT. V lost 3 bases to trimming and J lost 5 bases, with 4 bases between them. The CDR3 contains 11 residues. CDR3 loop: CASSDYYGYTF. CDR3 nucleotides: TGTGCCAGCAGTGATTATTATGGCTACACCTTC.

The rearrangement links TRBV7-8 to TRBJ1-5; 10 nucleotides line up with TRBD1. This CDR3 has 18 amino acids. CDR1 and CDR2 from the germline V gene are SGHVS and FQNEAQ. J was trimmed by 4 bases and V by 5 bases; bases with no gene match: 14. The CDR3 loop is CASSTRTGTGAPNQPQHF. The CDR3 DNA follows: TGTGCCAGCAGCACCCGAACCGGGACAGGGGCCCCAAATCAGCCCCAGCATTTT.

The chain couples TRBV6-5 to TRBJ1-4; D is unclear. Trimming removed 6 bases from V and 6 bases from J, with 11 bases in between. CDR3 size: 13 residues. Per the germline V gene, CDR1 is MNHEY and CDR2 is SVGAGI. CDR3 bases: TGTGCCAGCAGCCCCCGAGAGGATGAAAAACTGTTTTTT. Its translation: CASSPREDEKLFF.